This TCR beta chain was retrieved from a study of T cells in localized non-small cell lung cancer. Study results and limitations: Uninvolved adjacent lung had more T cell clonality than any other tissue, topping tumor. The appearance of a median approximately 57 of the top 100 tumor clones was seen in adjacent lung. With higher T cell density in blood came longer overall survival. Because sequencing included only one region (of the tumor), heterogeneity remains possible.

Remarks on this clone: The antigen remains unidentified.

Germline-derived CDR1 and CDR2 are MNHEY and SVGAGI. The CDR3 is made up of 12 amino acids. V shed 8 bases and J shed 2 bases, with 9 bases lying between them. Sequencing was performed with immunoSEQ multiplex PCR; in TCRdb, only in-frame clones are kept and a portion is missing. The sample consists of 45,000 to 60,000 clones, about nine tenths of them appearing once. The chain has TRBV6-5 and TRBJ1-2, with no clear D. The receptor's source is a woman aged 35-70 years with stage I lung adenocarcinoma. This specimen was peripheral blood, taken before any cancer treatment. The CDR3 nucleotides read TGTGCCAGCTCGGCCAGCAACTATGGCTACACCTTC. This gives the protein CASSASNYGYTF.